The clone carrying this TCR beta chain was seen only a few times. The data derive from a study of blood T cell repertoires in COVID-19. Study details: Sites in the United States, Italy and Spain provided acute and convalescent COVID-19 samples. From T cells, B-cell-depleted T cells, or PBMCs came the material, which was cDNA or gDNA.

Trimming left V 5 bases short and J 5 bases short, with 10 bases between. This CDR3 has 13 amino acids. Germline V gene sequence: CDR1 SEHNR, CDR2 FQNEAQ (reference sequence). As processed by the authors: Scientists estimated how many nucleated cells there were by amplifying reference gene primers. Measured with immunoSEQ multiplex PCR; TCRdb has only the in-frame clones, and not every one. For V, J and clone size, that table is used; D and trimming come from the DNA. The repertoire holds about 150,000 clones, about 83% seen once, with roughly 20% in the top ten. This chain joins TRBV7-9 and TRBJ2-1, with a possible D match to TRBD2 (5 bases). The TCR originated in a woman in her 70s who had recovered from COVID-19. The sequenced sample was peripheral blood. In DNA, the CDR3 is TGTGCCAGCAGCACGCGGAGGAACAATGAGCAGTTCTTC. Its protein is CASSTRRNNEQFF. The full variable domain, its missing parts supplied by reference TRBV7-9 and TRBJ2-1, is DTGVSQNPRHKITKRGQNVTFRCDPISEHNRLYWYRQTLGQGPEFLTYFQNEAQLEKSRLLSDRFSAERPKGSFSTLEIQRTEQGDSAMYLCASSTRRNNEQFFGPGTRLTVL.